This entry features one TCR beta chain sequence. One end of the junction fails to match germline, which may point to a read error. This sample was included in a study of naive and memory T cell subsets. Germline V gene lookup returns CDR1 MNHEY and CDR2 SVGAGI. CDR3 length: 18 residues. The SP2 primer and nested alpha and beta constant region primers amplified ligated cDNA in four rounds. Alpha and beta constant region primers primed reverse transcription for blood and skin samples. From the 5' RACE reads, TCRdb called clonotypes with MiXCR, one entry per CDR3 protein. The sample has approximately 49,000 distinct CDR3 sequences, around 4.7% seen once; the top ten hold about 0.8%. The library had UMIs added by 3' ligation of an oligonucleotide to TCR cDNA.

The TCR sequence derives from a female donor in good health. The rearrangement uses TRBV6-5 and TRBJ1-2; 8 bases map to TRBD1. CDR3 residues: CASSYSYQDWGQDDGDTF. CDR3 nucleotides: TGTGCCAGCAGTTACTCTTACCAGGATTGGGGACAGGATGATGGCGACACCTTC.